Presented here are 16 T cell receptor beta chains from one specimen sequenced in a study of persistence of HIV-infected CD4 T cells (dated by TCRdb to 2020 to 2021). These receptors have no known antigen. The immunoSEQ hsTCRB assay version 4, run in survey mode, was used to sequence TCRbeta repertoires from genomic DNA. Drawn from immuneACCESS, this table holds only the in-frame rearrangements with V and J called that TCRdb kept. Clones are partly lost; checked studies trace under half to an unresolved V gene and leave the rest unexplained. This sample comprises 40,000 to 55,000 clones, more than 70% of them detected only once. The ten largest clones take up around 3% of the sample. Taken with the paper, the label for treatment or condition translates to: suppressive antiretroviral therapy. Lysates of CMV-infected fibroblasts at about 10 ug/mL were used to stimulate the cells. Memory CD4+ T cells that did not respond, being CD40L-negative, CD69-negative and CD45RO-high, were sorted as memory populations depleted of antigen-responding cells.

The sequenced sample was CD4+ T cells sorted from PBMCs after approximately 20-hour stimulation, obtained from a patient who received antiretroviral therapy. Sample cell subset or site, as interpreted from the label and publication: CD40L-CD69- CD45RO-high memory CD4 T cells not responding to CMV lysate. The receptors originated from an adult man with HIV who was CMV-seropositive.

The count of this clone is one. V is TRBV12-3 or TRBV12-4 and J is TRBJ1-2, with no clear D. The CDR3 runs to 13 residues. The V and J ends lost 5 bases and 5 bases respectively, with 12 bases between them. The chain's CDR3 is CASSGPGSYGYTF. The CDR3 DNA reads as TGTGCCAGCAGTGGACCCGGGTCATATGGCTACACCTTC.

The sample holds a few counts of this clone. The chain uses TRBV27 and TRBJ1-2; D is undetermined. Looked up from germline, CDR1 is MNHEY and CDR2 is SMNVEV (reference sequence). The CDR3 spans 13 residues. V was pared by 5 bases and J by 4 bases, with 11 bases between. In DNA form, the CDR3 reads TGTGCCAGCAGTAGGACTCCTCTCTATGGCTACACCTTC. Translating gives CASSRTPLYGYTF.

This clone was observed a single time. The chain joins TRBV6-2 or TRBV6-3 to TRBJ2-3; D is undetermined. The germline gives CDR1 MNHEY, CDR2 SVGEGT. The CDR3 is 15 amino acids. Trimming took 0 bases from V and 0 from J, leaving 7 bases between them. CDR3 protein: CASSYSPLSTDTQYF. The CDR3 DNA follows: TGTGCCAGCAGTTACTCGCCACTTAGCACAGATACGCAGTATTTT.

The chain recombines TRBV5-1 with TRBJ1-6; 11 bases match TRBD1. V trimming: 4 bases; J trimming: 9 bases; junction bases outside the gene matches: 3. CDR1 SGHRS and CDR2 YFSETQ come from the germline V gene. There are 14 residues in the CDR3. CDR3 region: CASSKDRGLSPLHF. For the CDR3, the DNA is TGCGCCAGCAGCAAGGACAGGGGGCTTTCACCCCTCCACTTT.

The chain carries TRBV2 and TRBJ2-4, with 8 bases lining up with TRBD2. V was clipped by 8 bases and J by 5 bases; unmatched bases: 17. The CDR3 has 17 residues. Germline assignment: CDR1 SNHLY and CDR2 FYNNEI. Here the CDR3 reads CASQELGRGKLQNIQYF. The CDR3 DNA is TGTGCCAGCCAGGAGCTCGGGAGGGGGAAACTACAAAACATTCAGTACTTC.

Concerning this clone itself: This CDR3 is missing its conserved last phenylalanine or tryptophan, likely due to a read error. Because the CDR3's place on the DNA is in doubt, the DNA is left out and the CDR3 is given as listed by TCRdb. The chain combines TRBV7-8 with TRBJ1-1. Per germline, CDR1 SGHVS and CDR2 FQNEAQ. The CDR3 has 13 residues if both end residues are counted. The CDR3 sequence is CASSPMQAEFTLR.

The sample holds one count of this clone. This rearrangement joins TRBV28 to TRBJ2-7, with D perhaps TRBD1 (6 bases). V lost 4 bases, J lost 3 bases, and 16 bases lay in between. Germline CDR1 is MDHEN and CDR2 is SYDVKM. The CDR3 is 15 amino acids. CDR3 DNA sequence: TGTGCCAGCAGTTCCTCTGCCGGGACACTCTACGAGCAGTACTTC. As protein: CASSSSAGTLYEQYF.

This chain joins TRBV6-5 and TRBJ2-5; no firm D call. Germline CDR1 reads MNHEY; CDR2 reads SVGAGI. The V end was cut by 2 bases, the J end by 1 base, with 2 bases between. The CDR3 runs to 12 residues. CDR3 protein: CASSYSQETQYF. For the CDR3, the DNA is TGTGCCAGCAGTTACAGCCAAGAGACCCAGTACTTC.

The V call is TRBV5-4, the J call TRBJ1-1; no firm D call. This CDR3 has 15 amino acids. The V gene's germline CDR1 is SGHNT and CDR2 YYREEE (reference sequence). V gave up 0 bases and J gave up 7 bases, with 16 bases separating them. CDR3 nucleotides: TGTGCCAGCAGCTTGGGCAACAATAAAAAAATTGAAGCTTTCTTT. Translation: CASSLGNNKKIEAFF.

The sample holds one count of this clone. This chain links TRBV5-4 with TRBJ2-7; 7 bases agree with TRBD2. The germline V gene encodes CDR1 SGHNT and CDR2 YYREEE (reference sequence). Germline trimming cut 6 bases from V and 6 bases from J; bases unmatched to any gene: 12. This CDR3 region has 14 residues. For the CDR3, the DNA is TGTGCCAGCACCGTGGGGGGGGGTATAGGCGAGCAGTACTTC. This gives the protein CASTVGGGIGEQYF.

The chain links TRBV24-1 to TRBJ2-3; no clear D gene. Per the germline V gene, CDR1 is KGHDR and CDR2 is SFDVKD. This CDR3 is 14 amino acids long. V was shortened by 2 bases and J by 0 bases, with 5 bases between the two germline ends. The CDR3 is CATSDSSSTDTQYF. The CDR3 DNA sequence: TGTGCCACCAGTGATTCTAGTAGCACAGATACGCAGTATTTT.

In this sample, this clone turned up once. The CDR3, as DNA: TGTGCCAGCAGTGAGGCAGGGAATTCCTACGAGCAGTACTTC. Translated, it gives CASSEAGNSYEQYF. The V gene is TRBV25-1, the J gene TRBJ2-7, with D possibly being TRBD1 (5 bases). Between the trimmed V and J ends, which lost 3 bases and 1 base, there was a span of 10 bases. Germline lookup yields CDR1 MGHDK and CDR2 SYGVNS. The CDR3 sequence is 14 residues long.

This clone occurred a few times. V gene TRBV24-1 combines with J gene TRBJ2-3; D ambiguous. The CDR3 spans 13 residues. Germline CDR1 KGHDR, CDR2 SFDVKD. V lost 4 bases and J lost 0, with 4 bases in between. The CDR3 DNA reads as TGTGCCACCAGTGAAGCTAGCACAGATACGCAGTATTTT. Translation: CATSEASTDTQYF.

This sequence joins TRBV5-1 and TRBJ2-2, with D perhaps matching TRBD1 or TRBD2 (6 bases each). V was clipped by 0 bases and J by 0 bases, with 12 bases between them. This CDR3 contains 17 residues. In germline, CDR1 is SGHRS, CDR2 YFSETQ. The CDR3 nucleotides read TGCGCCAGCAGCTTGGGGACGGGGGCAGCGAACACCGGGGAGCTGTTTTTT. Its protein product is CASSLGTGAANTGELFF.

The chain has TRBV2 and TRBJ2-1, with TRBD1 identical over 9 bases. The CDR3 loop spans 15 amino acids. V was pared by 8 bases and J by 3 bases, with 8 bases of the junction left unmatched. The germline V gene encodes CDR1 SNHLY and CDR2 FYNNEI. CDR3 amino acids: CASGAGTGNYNEQFF. DNA for the CDR3: TGTGCCAGCGGCGCAGGGACAGGGAACTACAATGAGCAGTTCTTC. Based on the CDR3 plus reference TRBV2 and TRBJ2-1, the full variable domain is EPEVTQTPSHQVTQMGQEVILRCVPISNHLYFYWYRQILGQKVEFLVSFYNNEISEKSEIFDDQFSVERPDGSNFTLKIRSTKLEDSAMYFCASGAGTGNYNEQFFGPGTRLTVL.

The chain links TRBV9 to TRBJ2-6; maybe TRBD2 (5 bases). The V gene lost 4 bases and the J gene lost 3 bases, with 17 bases spanning the gap. CDR1 and CDR2 (germline): SGDLS, YYNGEE. The CDR3 is made up of 17 amino acids. CDR3 protein: CASSPQTSGVGANVLTF. The CDR3 coding sequence is TGTGCCAGCAGCCCCCAGACCTCCGGGGTTGGGGCCAACGTCCTGACTTTC.